This TCR beta chain was documented in a study of cytomegalovirus exposure and HLA in healthy donors. For the study at large: It was reported in a later analysis that the 95 to 150 validation repertoires used the same platform as the roughly 670 first-cohort repertoires.

Findings of the study overall: Published work reported that the classifier diagnosed cytomegalovirus status with high specificity and sensitivity. Clusters of TCRs from the first cohort tended to co-occur in the 120 or so validation repertoires (as a later analysis found).

Only in-frame clones appear in the TCRdb table, and some are missing; sequencing was by immunoSEQ multiplex PCR. The profile covers 95,000 to 150,000 clones, with 70% to 90% appearing a single time and about 2.1% taken by the ten largest. With regard to this clone: The target antigen is unknown.

This CDR3 region has 17 residues. Trimming took 1 base from V and 2 from J; bases not matched to a gene: 7. The germline CDR1 and CDR2 sequences are MNHEY and SMNVEV (reference sequence). Sequenced input: PBMCs. The chain recombines TRBV27 with TRBJ2-5; 10 nucleotides align to TRBD2. The TCR comes from a woman aged 18-35 years in good health and CMV-seronegative. This chain's CDR3 is CASSLYASGRYQETQYF. Written as DNA, the CDR3 is TGTGCCAGCAGTTTATATGCTAGCGGGAGATATCAAGAGACCCAGTACTTC.